The text below deals with one TCR beta chain. The CDR3 contains 14 residues. With 2 bases removed from V and 7 bases from J, the gap between germline ends came to 14 bases. Germline V gene data show CDR1 as MDHEN and CDR2 as SYDVKM. In the original workflow: Counts of nucleated cells, estimated from reference gene primer amplification, were obtained. Produced via immunoSEQ multiplex PCR; TCRdb's table is partial and in-frame only. V, J and clone size reflect that table, while D and trimming were determined from the DNA. The data contain roughly 84,000 clones, about four fifths of them singletons. These data are taken from a study of blood T cell repertoires in COVID-19. Study information: The United States, Italy and Spain were the sources of the acute and convalescent COVID-19 samples.

The specimen sequenced was peripheral blood. The rearrangement links TRBV28 to TRBJ1-2; D is ambiguous. This receptor was identified in a middle-aged woman with active or convalescent COVID-19. CDR3 protein: CASSLPGGPPGYTF. CDR3 bases: TGTGCCAGCAGTTTACCGGGAGGCCCACCTGGCTACACCTTC.